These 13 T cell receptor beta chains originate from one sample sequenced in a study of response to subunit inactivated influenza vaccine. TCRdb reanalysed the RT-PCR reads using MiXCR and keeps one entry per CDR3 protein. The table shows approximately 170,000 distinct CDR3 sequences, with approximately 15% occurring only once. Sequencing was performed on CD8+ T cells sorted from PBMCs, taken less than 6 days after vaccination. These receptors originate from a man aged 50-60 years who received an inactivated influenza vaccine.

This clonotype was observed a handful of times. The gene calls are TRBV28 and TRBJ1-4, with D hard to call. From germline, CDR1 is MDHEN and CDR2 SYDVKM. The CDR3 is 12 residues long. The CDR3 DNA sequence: TGTGCTTCAGGCGTTCGTAATGAAAAACTGTTTTTT. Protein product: CASGVRNEKLFF.

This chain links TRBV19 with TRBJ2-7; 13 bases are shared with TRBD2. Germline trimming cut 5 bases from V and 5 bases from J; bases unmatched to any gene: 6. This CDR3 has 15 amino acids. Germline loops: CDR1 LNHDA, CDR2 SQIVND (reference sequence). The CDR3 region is CASSVTSGRDNEQYF. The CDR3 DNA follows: TGTGCCAGTAGTGTCACTAGCGGGAGGGACAACGAGCAGTACTTC.

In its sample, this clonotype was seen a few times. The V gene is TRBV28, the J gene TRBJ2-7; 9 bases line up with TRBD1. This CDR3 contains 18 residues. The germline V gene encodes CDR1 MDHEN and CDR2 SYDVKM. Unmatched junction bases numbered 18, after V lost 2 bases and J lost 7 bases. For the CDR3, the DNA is TGTGCCAGCAGTTTAACAATTACCGGGGACAGGGAGGCGAGGGAGCAGTACTTC. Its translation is CASSLTITGDREAREQYF.

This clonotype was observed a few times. The CDR3 DNA sequence: TGTGCCAGCGGAGGAGGGAGCGGTGAGCAGTTCTTC. Protein product: CASGGGSGEQFF. The gene calls are TRBV5-4 and TRBJ2-1, with a weak D call TRBD2 (6 bases). The V end lost 7 bases, the J end lost 9 bases, and 14 bases lay between the germline ends. CDR1 and CDR2 (germline): SGHNT, YYREEE (reference sequence). This CDR3 has 12 amino acids.

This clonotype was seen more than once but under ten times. The CDR3 nucleotides read TGTGCCAGCAGTTACGACAGTAACTATGGCTACACCTTC. As protein: CASSYDSNYGYTF. The chain recombines TRBV27 with TRBJ1-2; perhaps TRBD1 as D (5 bases). Trimming shortened V by 4 bases and J by 1 base, and 7 bases separated the two germline ends. Germline V gene sequence: CDR1 MNHEY, CDR2 SMNVEV (reference sequence). The CDR3 sequence is 13 residues long.

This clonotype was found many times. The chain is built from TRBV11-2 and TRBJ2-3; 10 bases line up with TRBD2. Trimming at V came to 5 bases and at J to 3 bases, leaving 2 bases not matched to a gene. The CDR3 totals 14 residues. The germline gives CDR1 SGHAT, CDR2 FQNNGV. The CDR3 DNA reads TGTGCCAGCAGCCCACTAGCGGGGACAGATACGCAGTATTTT. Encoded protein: CASSPLAGTDTQYF.

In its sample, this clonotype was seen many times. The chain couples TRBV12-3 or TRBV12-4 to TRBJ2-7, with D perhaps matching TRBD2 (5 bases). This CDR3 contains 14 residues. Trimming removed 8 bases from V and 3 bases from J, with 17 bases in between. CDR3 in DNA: TGTGCCAGCTCTAGATCGGGAAGAGGCTACGAGCAGTACTTC. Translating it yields CASSRSGRGYEQYF.

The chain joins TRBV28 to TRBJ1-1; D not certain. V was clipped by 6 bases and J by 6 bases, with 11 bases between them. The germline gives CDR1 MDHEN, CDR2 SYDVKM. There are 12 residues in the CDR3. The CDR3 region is CASRRGTAEAFF. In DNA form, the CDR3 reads TGTGCCAGCAGACGGGGAACGGCTGAAGCTTTCTTT.

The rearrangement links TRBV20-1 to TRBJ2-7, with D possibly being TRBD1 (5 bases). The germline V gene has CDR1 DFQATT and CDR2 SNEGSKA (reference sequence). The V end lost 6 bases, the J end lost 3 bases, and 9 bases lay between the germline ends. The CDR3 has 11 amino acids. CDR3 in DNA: TGCAGTGCAGAGACAGACTACGAGCAGTACTTC. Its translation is CSAETDYEQYF.

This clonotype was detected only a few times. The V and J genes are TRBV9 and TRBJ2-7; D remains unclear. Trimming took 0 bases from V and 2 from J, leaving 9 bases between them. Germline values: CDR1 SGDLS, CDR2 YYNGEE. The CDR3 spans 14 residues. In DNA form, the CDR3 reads TGTGCCAGCAGCGTAGGAGGCGGCCCCTACGAGCAGTACTTC. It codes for CASSVGGGPYEQYF.

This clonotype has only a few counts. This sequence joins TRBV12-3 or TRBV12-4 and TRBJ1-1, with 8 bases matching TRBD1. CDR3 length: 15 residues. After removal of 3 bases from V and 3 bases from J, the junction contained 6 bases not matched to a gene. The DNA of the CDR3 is TGTGCCAGCAGTTTTCAGGACAGGGCATACACTGAAGCTTTCTTT. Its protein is CASSFQDRAYTEAFF.

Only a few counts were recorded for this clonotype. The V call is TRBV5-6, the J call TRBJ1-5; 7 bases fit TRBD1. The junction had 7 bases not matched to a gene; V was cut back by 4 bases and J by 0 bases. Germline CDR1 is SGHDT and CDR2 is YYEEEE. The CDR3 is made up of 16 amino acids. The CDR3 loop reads CASSPWTGSSNQPQHF. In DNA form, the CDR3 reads TGTGCCAGCAGCCCCTGGACAGGCTCTAGCAATCAGCCCCAGCATTTT. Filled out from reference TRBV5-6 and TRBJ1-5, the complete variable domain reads DAGVTQSPTHLIKTRGQQVTLRCSPKSGHDTVSWYQQALGQGPQFIFQYYEEEERQRGNFPDRFSGHQFPNYSSELNVNALLLGDSALYLCASSPWTGSSNQPQHFGDGTRLSIL.

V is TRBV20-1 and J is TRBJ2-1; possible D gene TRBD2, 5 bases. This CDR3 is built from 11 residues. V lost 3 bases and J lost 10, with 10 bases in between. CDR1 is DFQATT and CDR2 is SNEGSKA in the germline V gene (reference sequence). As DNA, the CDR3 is TGCAGTGCTAGTCTCGGGATAGAGCAGTTCTTC. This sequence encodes CSASLGIEQFF.